The TCR beta chain described here comes from a study of cytomegalovirus exposure and HLA in healthy donors. Study information: The approximately 120 validation repertoires were produced on the same platform as the roughly 690 repertoires of the first cohort. This was reported in a later analysis.

For this clone: Its specificity is unknown.

Separation from the roughly 680-subject first cohort characterized the roughly 120-subject validation cohort, to which the donors belonged. Here immunoSEQ multiplex PCR was the method, and the copy in TCRdb shows in-frame clones only, minus some. The data show around 300,000 clones, 86% seen once. CDR3 length equals 18 residues. The V end lost 5 bases, the J end lost 4 bases, and 27 bases lay between the germline ends. Germline-derived CDR1 and CDR2 are SNHLY and FYNNEI. Findings of the study overall: Subsequent analysis of the approximately 110 validation repertoires found a tendency for first-cohort TCR clusters to co-occur. Researchers counted around 180 TCR beta chains as cytomegalovirus-associated.

The sample consisted of PBMCs. V gene TRBV2 combines with J gene TRBJ2-7; a weak D match, TRBD2 (6 bases). This receptor was taken from a woman between 18 and 29 years old in good health and CMV-seronegative. The DNA for the CDR3 is TGTGCCAGCAGTTACGCGGCGGGACCCGCGCCGGGGAGATACGAGCAGTACTTC. Translating gives CASSYAAGPAPGRYEQYF.